These 10 T cell receptor beta chains originate from one sample sequenced in a study of technical replicates of blood from a handful of donors. Libraries were prepared by immunoSEQ multiplex PCR; TCRdb keeps only in-frame clonotypes and omits some of them. This repertoire shows about 50,000 clones, about 96% found once; its top ten account for around 0.4%. Sequenced material: T cells isolated from PBMCs. These receptors were collected from a human donor in good health.

This chain links TRBV11-2 with TRBJ2-1; D gene ambiguous. V dropped 1 base and J dropped 10 bases, with 5 bases sitting between them. Germline V gives CDR1 SGHAT, CDR2 FQNNGV. The CDR3 is 11 residues long. The CDR3 spells CASSLGGEQFF. CDR3 nucleotide sequence: TGTGCCAGCAGCTTAGGCGGAGAGCAGTTCTTC.

This clone was seen just once. The rearrangement joins TRBV6-1 to TRBJ2-2, with a possible D match to TRBD2 (5 bases). This CDR3 comprises 14 residues. Germline assignment: CDR1 MNHNS and CDR2 SASEGT. Between the trimmed V and J ends, which lost 2 bases and 6 bases, there was a span of 10 bases. CDR3 sequence: CASSEPTRPGELFF. CDR3 nucleotides: TGTGCCAGCAGTGAACCAACTAGGCCCGGGGAGCTGTTTTTT.

This rearrangement joins TRBV9 to TRBJ1-1; 8 bases line up with TRBD1. The CDR3 extends over 17 amino acids. The junction had 14 bases not matched to a gene; V was cut back by 4 bases and J by 3 bases. Looked up from germline, CDR1 is SGDLS and CDR2 is YYNGEE. The CDR3 loop reads CASSQSSFKDRDTEAFF. For the CDR3, the DNA is TGTGCCAGCAGCCAATCCTCATTCAAGGACAGGGACACTGAAGCTTTCTTT.

The chain employs TRBV27 and TRBJ2-4, with 9 nucleotides matching TRBD1. The CDR3 extends over 14 amino acids. Unmatched junction bases numbered 8, after V lost 6 bases and J lost 8 bases. Looked up from germline, CDR1 is MNHEY and CDR2 is SMNVEV (reference sequence). The CDR3 loop reads CASSRTGDSHIQYF. The CDR3 DNA is TGTGCCAGCAGCCGGACAGGGGATTCGCACATTCAGTACTTC.

In DNA form, the CDR3 reads TGTGCCAGCAGCTTGGCCCTCCCAATTGATCGGGGGGTCTCCTACGAGCAGTACTTC. Amino acids: CASSLALPIDRGVSYEQYF. The chain carries TRBV5-4 and TRBJ2-7; the match to TRBD2 covers 7 bases. This CDR3 contains 19 residues. Germline V gene sequence: CDR1 SGHNT, CDR2 YYREEE (reference sequence). Germline trimming cut 0 bases from V and 0 bases from J; bases unmatched to any gene: 15.

This clone was observed a single time. The rearrangement uses TRBV27 and TRBJ2-1, with 8 bases fitting TRBD2. The junction had 11 bases not matched to a gene; V was cut back by 2 bases and J by 8 bases. This CDR3 comprises 16 residues. Germline CDR1 reads MNHEY; CDR2 reads SMNVEV (reference sequence). The CDR3 DNA follows: TGTGCCAGCAGTTTAGGGGGACTAGGTGCTTTCGATGAGCAGTTCTTC. This translates into CASSLGGLGAFDEQFF.

The rearrangement joins TRBV5-4 to TRBJ2-5; the D gene is possibly TRBD1 (6 bases). This CDR3 is built from 16 residues. Germline V gene lookup returns CDR1 SGHNT and CDR2 YYREEE (reference sequence). Trimming left V 1 base short and J 4 bases short, with 17 bases between. CDR3: CASSLFGGAGVETQYF. CDR3 coding DNA: TGTGCCAGCAGCTTGTTTGGGGGAGCAGGGGTAGAGACCCAGTACTTC.

This chain links TRBV29-1 with TRBJ2-1, with 12 bases lining up with TRBD2. Germline CDR1 reads SQVTM; CDR2 reads ANQGSEA. The CDR3 contains 19 residues. V was pared by 5 bases and J by 1 base, with 15 bases of the junction left unmatched. The CDR3 loop reads CSVKLAGGSDPVSYNEQFF. CDR3 in DNA: TGCAGCGTTAAACTAGCGGGAGGTTCTGACCCCGTATCCTACAATGAGCAGTTCTTC.

V gene TRBV9 combines with J gene TRBJ2-5, with TRBD2 as a possible D gene (6 bases). This CDR3 has 15 amino acids. Germline CDR1 is SGDLS and CDR2 is YYNGEE. The V and J ends lost 3 bases and 5 bases respectively, with 17 bases between them. The CDR3 spells CASSGSEWEVETQYF. CDR3 in DNA: TGTGCCAGCAGCGGATCTGAGTGGGAGGTGGAGACCCAGTACTTC.

V and J are TRBV4-2 and TRBJ2-5, with 9 bases fitting TRBD2. The CDR3 is 16 residues long. The germline V gene has CDR1 LGHNA and CDR2 YNFKEQ. V shed 1 base, J shed 3 bases, and the junction held 6 bases outside the gene matches. CDR3 nucleotides: TGTGCCAGCAGCCAAGGATGGACTAGCGTTAAAGAGACCCAGTACTTC. It encodes CASSQGWTSVKETQYF.